The next 8 T cell receptor beta chains were all read from a single sample in a study of cytomegalovirus exposure and HLA in healthy donors. The PCR employed 60 Vbeta primers together with 13 Jbeta primers. TCRdb keeps only in-frame clones here, not all; method: immunoSEQ multiplex PCR. The sample lists roughly 130,000 clones; roughly 76% were seen once. The material sequenced was PBMCs. The source is a woman aged 35 to 49 in good health and CMV-seronegative.

This clone has just a few counts. The genes are TRBV5-1 and TRBJ2-7; TRBD1 is a possible D gene (5 bases). Germline V gene sequence: CDR1 SGHRS, CDR2 YFSETQ. This CDR3 comprises 14 residues. Trimming took 4 bases from V and 3 from J, leaving 14 bases between them. CDR3 coding DNA: TGCGCCAGCAGCCCGCCGACAGATCGCTACGAGCAGTACTTC. Amino acids: CASSPPTDRYEQYF.

The genes are TRBV7-2 and TRBJ1-3; D perhaps matches TRBD1 (6 bases). Germline V gene lookup returns CDR1 SGHTA and CDR2 FQGNSA. CDR3 length equals 16 residues. The V and J ends lost 5 bases and 3 bases respectively, with 17 bases between them. This chain's CDR3 is CASSPRGGDGGNTIYF. DNA for the CDR3: TGTGCCAGCAGCCCAAGAGGGGGGGACGGTGGAAACACCATATATTTT.

The rearrangement joins TRBV18 to TRBJ2-5, with 9 bases identical to TRBD2. This CDR3 is 17 amino acids long. V trimming: 3 bases; J trimming: 4 bases; junction bases outside the gene matches: 12. CDR1 is KGHSH and CDR2 is LQKENI in the germline V gene. The CDR3 nucleotides read TGTGCCAGCTCACCCGACGATAGCGGGGGAGTTGGAGAGACCCAGTACTTC. This sequence encodes CASSPDDSGGVGETQYF.

The chain carries TRBV6-1 and TRBJ1-4, with TRBD1 identical over 7 bases. Looked up from germline, CDR1 is MNHNS and CDR2 is SASEGT. CDR3 length: 16 residues. V shed 1 base, J shed 7 bases, and the junction held 9 bases outside the gene matches. The CDR3 loop is CASSEGNRGRGEKLFF. CDR3 DNA sequence: TGTGCCAGCAGTGAAGGAAACAGGGGAAGGGGTGAAAAACTGTTTTTT.

This chain joins TRBV5-5 and TRBJ2-7, with TRBD1 matching 9 bases. V dropped 5 bases and J dropped 3; count of bases not matched to a gene: 6. Germline CDR1 and CDR2: SGHKS and YYEKEE (reference sequence). The length of the CDR3 is 14 residues. As DNA, the CDR3 is TGTGCCAGCAGTCTGGGACAGGGTGTCTACGAGCAGTACTTC. Protein product: CASSLGQGVYEQYF.

This clone was seen a few times. The chain joins TRBV27 to TRBJ1-6; possibly TRBD1 for D (6 bases). The CDR3 has 13 amino acids. Trimming took 6 bases from V and 7 from J, leaving 10 bases between them. Per germline, CDR1 MNHEY and CDR2 SMNVEV (reference sequence). The CDR3 here is CASSRQVNSPLHF. CDR3 DNA sequence: TGTGCCAGCAGCAGACAGGTGAATTCACCCCTCCACTTT.

This chain connects TRBV11-2 to TRBJ2-5; 7 nucleotides agree with TRBD2. V dropped 0 bases and J dropped 4; count of bases not matched to a gene: 8. The CDR3 consists of 16 residues. Germline CDR1 is SGHAT and CDR2 is FQNNGV. The CDR3, as DNA: TGTGCCAGCAGCTTAGACGAAGAACTAGCGATAGAGACCCAGTACTTC. Translation: CASSLDEELAIETQYF.

This clone was picked up a small number of times. This chain joins TRBV10-3 and TRBJ1-1; D ambiguous. Between the trimmed V and J ends, which lost 2 bases and 1 base, there was a span of 5 bases. The length of the CDR3 is 13 residues. The germline gives CDR1 ENHRY, CDR2 SYGVKD. The CDR3: CAISETGNTEAFF. CDR3 DNA sequence: TGTGCCATCAGTGAGACGGGGAACACTGAAGCTTTCTTT.